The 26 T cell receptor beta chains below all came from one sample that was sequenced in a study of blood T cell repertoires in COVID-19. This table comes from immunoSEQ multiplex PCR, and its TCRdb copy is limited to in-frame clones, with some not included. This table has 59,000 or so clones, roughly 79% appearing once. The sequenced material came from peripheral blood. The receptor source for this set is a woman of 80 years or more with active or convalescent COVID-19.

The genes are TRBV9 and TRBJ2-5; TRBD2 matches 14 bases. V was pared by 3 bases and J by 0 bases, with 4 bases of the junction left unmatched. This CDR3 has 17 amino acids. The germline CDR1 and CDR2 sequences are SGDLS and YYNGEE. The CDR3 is CASSAGTSGGDQETQYF. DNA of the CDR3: TGTGCCAGCAGCGCCGGGACTAGCGGGGGAGACCAAGAGACCCAGTACTTC.

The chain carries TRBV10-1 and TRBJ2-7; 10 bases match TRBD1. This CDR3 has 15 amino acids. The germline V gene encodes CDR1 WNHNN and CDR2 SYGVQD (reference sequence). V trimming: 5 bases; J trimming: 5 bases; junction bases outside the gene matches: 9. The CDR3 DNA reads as TGCGCCAGCAGTCGTCCCGGGACAGGGGTCGACGAGCAGTACTTC. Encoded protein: CASSRPGTGVDEQYF.

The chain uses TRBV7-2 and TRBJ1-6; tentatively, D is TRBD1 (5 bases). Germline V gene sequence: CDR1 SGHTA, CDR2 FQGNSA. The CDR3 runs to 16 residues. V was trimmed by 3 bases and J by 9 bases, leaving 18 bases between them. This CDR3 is CASSLGGGTGGSPLHF. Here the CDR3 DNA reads TGTGCCAGCAGCTTGGGGGGAGGGACGGGTGGTTCACCCCTCCACTTT.

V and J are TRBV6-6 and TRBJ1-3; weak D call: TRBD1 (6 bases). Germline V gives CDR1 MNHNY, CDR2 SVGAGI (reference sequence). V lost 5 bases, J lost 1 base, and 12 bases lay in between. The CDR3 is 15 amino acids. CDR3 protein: CASSPARGSGNTIYF. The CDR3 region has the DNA TGTGCCAGCAGTCCGGCCAGGGGATCTGGAAACACCATATATTTT.

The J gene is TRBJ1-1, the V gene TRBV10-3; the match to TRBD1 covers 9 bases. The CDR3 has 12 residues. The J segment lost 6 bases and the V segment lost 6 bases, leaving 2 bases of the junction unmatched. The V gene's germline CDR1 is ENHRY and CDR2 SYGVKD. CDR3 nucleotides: TGTGCCATCAGAGGGACAGGGCCTGAAGCTTTCTTT. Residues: CAIRGTGPEAFF.

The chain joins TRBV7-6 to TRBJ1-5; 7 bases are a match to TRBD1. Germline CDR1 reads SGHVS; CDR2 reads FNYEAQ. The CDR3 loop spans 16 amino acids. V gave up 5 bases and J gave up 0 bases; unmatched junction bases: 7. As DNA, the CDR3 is TGTGCCAGCAGCCTTCTGGGACAGTATAGCAATCAGCCCCAGCATTTT. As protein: CASSLLGQYSNQPQHF. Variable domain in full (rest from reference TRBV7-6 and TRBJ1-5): GAGVSQSPRYKVTKRGQDVALRCDPISGHVSLYWYRQALGQGPEFLTYFNYEAQQDKSGLPNDRFSAERPEGSISTLTIQRTEQRDSAMYRCASSLLGQYSNQPQHFGDGTRLSIL.

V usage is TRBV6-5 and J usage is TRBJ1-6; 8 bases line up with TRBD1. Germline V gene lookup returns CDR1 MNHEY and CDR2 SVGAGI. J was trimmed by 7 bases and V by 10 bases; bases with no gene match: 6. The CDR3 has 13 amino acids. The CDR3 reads CATTGQGNSPLHF. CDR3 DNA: TGTGCCACGACCGGACAGGGAAATTCACCCCTCCACTTT.

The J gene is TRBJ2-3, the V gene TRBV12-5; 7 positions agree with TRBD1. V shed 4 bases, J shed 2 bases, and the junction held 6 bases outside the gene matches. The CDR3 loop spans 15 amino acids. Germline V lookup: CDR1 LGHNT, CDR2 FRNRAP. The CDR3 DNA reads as TGTGCTAGTGGTTCACAGGGACAGTTCACAGATACGCAGTATTTT. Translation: CASGSQGQFTDTQYF. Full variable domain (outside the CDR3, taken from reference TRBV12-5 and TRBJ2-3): DARVTQTPRHKVTEMGQEVTMRCQPILGHNTVFWYRQTMMQGLELLAYFRNRAPLDDSGMPKDRFSAEMPDATLATLKIQPSEPRDSAVYFCASGSQGQFTDTQYFGPGTRLTVL.

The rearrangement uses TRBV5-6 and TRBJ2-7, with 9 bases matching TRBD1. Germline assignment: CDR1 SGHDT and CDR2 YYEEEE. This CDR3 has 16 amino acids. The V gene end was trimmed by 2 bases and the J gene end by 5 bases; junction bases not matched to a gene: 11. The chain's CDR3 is CASSLPGTGTAHEQYF. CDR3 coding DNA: TGTGCCAGCAGCTTACCCGGGACAGGGACTGCACACGAGCAGTACTTC. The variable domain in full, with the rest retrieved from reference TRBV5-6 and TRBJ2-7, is DAGVTQSPTHLIKTRGQQVTLRCSPKSGHDTVSWYQQALGQGPQFIFQYYEEEERQRGNFPDRFSGHQFPNYSSELNVNALLLGDSALYLCASSLPGTGTAHEQYFGPGTRLTVT.

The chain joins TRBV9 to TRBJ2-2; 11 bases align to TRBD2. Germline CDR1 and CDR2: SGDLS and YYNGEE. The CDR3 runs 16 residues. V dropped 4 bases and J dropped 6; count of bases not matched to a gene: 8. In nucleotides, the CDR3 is TGTGCCAGCAGCTCTCCTAGCGGGGGGTATTCCGGGGAGCTGTTTTTT. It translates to CASSSPSGGYSGELFF.

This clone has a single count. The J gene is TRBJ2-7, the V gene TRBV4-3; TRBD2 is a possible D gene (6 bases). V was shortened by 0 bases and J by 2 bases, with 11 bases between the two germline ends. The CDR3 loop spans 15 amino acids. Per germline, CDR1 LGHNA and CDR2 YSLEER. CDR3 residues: CASSQEGGPPYEQYF. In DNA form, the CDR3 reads TGCGCCAGCAGCCAAGAGGGGGGACCCCCCTACGAGCAGTACTTC.

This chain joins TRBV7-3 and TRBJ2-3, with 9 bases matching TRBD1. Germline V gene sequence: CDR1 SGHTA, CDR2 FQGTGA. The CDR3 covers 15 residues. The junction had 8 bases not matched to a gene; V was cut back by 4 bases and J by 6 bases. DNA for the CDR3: TGTGCCAGCAGCTCCCTCGGGACAGGGTGGGATACGCAGTATTTT. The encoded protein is CASSSLGTGWDTQYF.

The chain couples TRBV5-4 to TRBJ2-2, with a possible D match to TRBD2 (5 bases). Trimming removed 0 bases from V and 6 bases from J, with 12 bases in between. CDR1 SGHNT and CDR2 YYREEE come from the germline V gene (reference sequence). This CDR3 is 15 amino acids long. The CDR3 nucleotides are TGTGCCAGCAGCTTGGATTCGGGGTTGTCCGGGGAGCTGTTTTTT. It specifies CASSLDSGLSGELFF. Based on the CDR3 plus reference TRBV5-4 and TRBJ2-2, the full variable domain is ETGVTQSPTHLIKTRGQQVTLRCSSQSGHNTVSWYQQALGQGPQFIFQYYREEENGRGNFPPRFSGLQFPNYSSELNVNALELDDSALYLCASSLDSGLSGELFFGEGSRLTVL.

The CDR3: CSVPYDRGTPDTQYF. The CDR3 DNA follows: TGCAGCGTTCCCTACGACAGGGGAACCCCAGATACGCAGTATTTT. This chain uses TRBV29-1 with TRBJ2-3; TRBD1 matches at 8 bases. The germline V gene has CDR1 SQVTM and CDR2 ANQGSEA. The CDR3 totals 15 residues. The V segment lost 5 bases and the J segment 4 bases; nucleotides outside the gene matches: 11.

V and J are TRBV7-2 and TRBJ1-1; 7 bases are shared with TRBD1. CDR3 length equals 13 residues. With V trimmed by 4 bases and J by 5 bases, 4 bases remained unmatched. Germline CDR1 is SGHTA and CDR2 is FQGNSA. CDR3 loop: CASSSPGGTEAFF. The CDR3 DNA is TGTGCCAGCAGCTCGCCAGGGGGAACTGAAGCTTTCTTT.

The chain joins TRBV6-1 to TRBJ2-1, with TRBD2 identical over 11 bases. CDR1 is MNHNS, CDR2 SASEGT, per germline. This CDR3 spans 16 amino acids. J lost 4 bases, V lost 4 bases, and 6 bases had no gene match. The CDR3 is CASSGRLAGKYNEQFF. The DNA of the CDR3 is TGTGCCAGCAGTGGAAGACTAGCGGGGAAGTACAATGAGCAGTTCTTC.

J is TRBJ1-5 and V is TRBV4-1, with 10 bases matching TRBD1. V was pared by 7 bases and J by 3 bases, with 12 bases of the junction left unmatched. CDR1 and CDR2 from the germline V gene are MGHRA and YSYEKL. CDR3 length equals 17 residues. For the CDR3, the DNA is TGCGCCAGCAAGCCAAGGTTGAGACAGGGGGCCAATCAGCCCCAGCATTTT. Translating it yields CASKPRLRQGANQPQHF.

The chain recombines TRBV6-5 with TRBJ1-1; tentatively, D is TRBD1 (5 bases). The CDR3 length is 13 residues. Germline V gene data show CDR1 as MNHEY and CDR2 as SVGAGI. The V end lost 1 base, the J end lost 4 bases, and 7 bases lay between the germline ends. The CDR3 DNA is TGTGCCAGCAGTTACTTCGACAGCACTGAAGCTTTCTTT. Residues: CASSYFDSTEAFF.

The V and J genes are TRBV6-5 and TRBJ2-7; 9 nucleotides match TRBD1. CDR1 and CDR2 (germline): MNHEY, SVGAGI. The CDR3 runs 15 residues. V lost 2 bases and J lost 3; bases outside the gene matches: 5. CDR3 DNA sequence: TGTGCCAGCAGTTACACGCCGGGACAGGGCTACGAGCAGTACTTC. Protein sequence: CASSYTPGQGYEQYF.

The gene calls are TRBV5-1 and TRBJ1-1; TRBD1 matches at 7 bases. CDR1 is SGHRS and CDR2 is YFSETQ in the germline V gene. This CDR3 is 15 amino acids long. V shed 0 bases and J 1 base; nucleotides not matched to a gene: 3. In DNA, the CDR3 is TGCGCCAGCAGCTTGGCCGGACAGGAGAACACTGAAGCTTTCTTT. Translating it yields CASSLAGQENTEAFF.

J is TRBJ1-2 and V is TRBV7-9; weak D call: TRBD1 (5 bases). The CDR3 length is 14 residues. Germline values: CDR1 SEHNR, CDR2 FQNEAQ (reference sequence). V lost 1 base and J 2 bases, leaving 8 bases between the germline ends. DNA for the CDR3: TGTGCCAGCAGCTTAGAGTCAGGGAACTATGGCTACACCTTC. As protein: CASSLESGNYGYTF. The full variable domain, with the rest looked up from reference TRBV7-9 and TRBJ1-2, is DTGVSQNPRHKITKRGQNVTFRCDPISEHNRLYWYRQTLGQGPEFLTYFQNEAQLEKSRLLSDRFSAERPKGSFSTLEIQRTEQGDSAMYLCASSLESGNYGYTFGSGTRLTVV.

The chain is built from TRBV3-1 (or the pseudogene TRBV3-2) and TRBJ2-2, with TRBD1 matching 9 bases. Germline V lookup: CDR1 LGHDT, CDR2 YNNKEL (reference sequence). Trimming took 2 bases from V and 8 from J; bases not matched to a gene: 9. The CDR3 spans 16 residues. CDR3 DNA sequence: TGTGCCAGCAGCCAAACCGGGACAGGGTTAAGTGGGGAGCTGTTTTTT. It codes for CASSQTGTGLSGELFF.

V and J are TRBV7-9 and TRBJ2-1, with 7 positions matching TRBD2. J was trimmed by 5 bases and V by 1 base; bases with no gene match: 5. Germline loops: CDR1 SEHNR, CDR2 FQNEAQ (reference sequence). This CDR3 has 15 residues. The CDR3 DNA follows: TGTGCCAGCAGCTTAGAGGCTAGCGGTAACAATGAGCAGTTCTTC. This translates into CASSLEASGNNEQFF.

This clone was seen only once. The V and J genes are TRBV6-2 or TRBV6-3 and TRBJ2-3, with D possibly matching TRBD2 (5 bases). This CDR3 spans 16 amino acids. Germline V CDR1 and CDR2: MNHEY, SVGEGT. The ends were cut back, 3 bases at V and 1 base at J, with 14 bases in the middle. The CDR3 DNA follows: TGTGCCAGCAGTTATACCCGGGGAACCGGCACAGATACGCAGTATTTT. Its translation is CASSYTRGTGTDTQYF.

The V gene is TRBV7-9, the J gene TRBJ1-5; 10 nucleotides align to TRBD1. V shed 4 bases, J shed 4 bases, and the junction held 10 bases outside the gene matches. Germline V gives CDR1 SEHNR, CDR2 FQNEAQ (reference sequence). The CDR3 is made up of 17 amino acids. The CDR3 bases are TGTGCCAGCAGCTATATGTTGGGGACAGGGGAAAATCAGCCCCAGCATTTT. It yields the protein CASSYMLGTGENQPQHF.

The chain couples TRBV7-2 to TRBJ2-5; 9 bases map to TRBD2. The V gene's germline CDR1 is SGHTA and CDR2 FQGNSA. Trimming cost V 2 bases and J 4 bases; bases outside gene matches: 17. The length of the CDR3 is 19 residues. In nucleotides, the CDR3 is TGTGCCAGCAGCTTAAGAGGTCTTAGCGGGGGCCTCGTGGGAGAGACCCAGTACTTC. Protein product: CASSLRGLSGGLVGETQYF.